These T cell receptor beta chains were read from a single sample in a study of shared clonotypes between healthy human individuals. TCRdb's copy holds only in-frame clones and misses some; the assay was immunoSEQ multiplex PCR. The profile shows around 2.5 million clones, over 85% of them singletons. The specimen was naive CD4+ T cells from PBMCs. These receptors were obtained from a man aged 18 to 30 in good health. Some clones in this sample may be carry-over from other donors' samples. CDR3s include the opening cysteine and the closing phenylalanine or tryptophan. The D gene is left open where the match is weak. Part of the rows lack a size; the others show once, few, many or a class for expanded clones.

d_call j_call v_call clone_size cdr3_nt cdr3_aa
TRBD2 TRBJ2-1 TRBV7-3 NA TGTGCCAGCAGTCCTAGGACTAGCGGGATCGGTTATGAGCAGTTCTTC CASSPRTSGIGYEQFF
NA TRBJ2-7 TRBV11-2 NA TGTGCCAGCAGCTCCAATCTGGACTCCTACGAGCAGTACTTC CASSSNLDSYEQYF
NA TRBJ1-1 TRBV9 NA TGTGCCAGCAGCGTAAGCCCAAGTAGGGGCGATGTCACTGAAGCTTTCTTT CASSVSPSRGDVTEAFF
NA TRBJ2-2 TRBV5-4 NA TGTGCCAGCAGCTTTCTGAGTCCCGGGAACAACACCGGGGAGCTGTTTTTT CASSFLSPGNNTGELFF
NA TRBJ2-1 TRBV19 NA TGTGCCAGTAGTTACCAGGGAGGGGGCTACAATGAGCAGTTCTTC CASSYQGGGYNEQFF
TRBD1 TRBJ1-4 TRBV30 NA TGTGCCTGGAGCCCTGACAGGGTGGCAGAAAAACTGTTTTTT CAWSPDRVAEKLFF
NA TRBJ1-5 TRBV7-9 NA TGTGCCAGCAGCTTAGACCATCAGCCCCAGCATTTT CASSLDHQPQHF
NA TRBJ2-3 TRBV18 NA TGTGCCAGCTCACCCCTTCTAGCGACTAGCACAGATACGCAGTATTTT CASSPLLATSTDTQYF
TRBD1 TRBJ2-4 TRBV7-2 once TGTGCCAGCAGCTCCGGGACAGGGGACATTCAGTACTTC CASSSGTGDIQYF
NA TRBJ1-2 TRBV5-4 NA TGTGCCAGCAGCGCGGGGGCCCCCCTGGACTATGGCTACACCTTC CASSAGAPLDYGYTF
TRBD1 TRBJ2-7 TRBV15 NA TGTGCCACCAGCAGAGACATACAGGGGTCCTACGAGCAGTACTTC CATSRDIQGSYEQYF
NA TRBJ2-5 TRBV28 NA TGTGCCAGCAGTTTAAGTGGGATAAGGCAAGAGACCCAGTACTTC CASSLSGIRQETQYF
NA TRBJ1-1 TRBV4-2 NA TGTGCCAGCAGCCAAGGTAGTCGCCGGGACGTTGAAGAAGCTTTCTTT CASSQGSRRDVEEAFF
NA TRBJ1-5 TRBV7-6 NA TGTGCCAGCAGCTTACTACAGGGAAGTCTGCAGCCCCAGCATTTT CASSLLQGSLQPQHF
TRBD2 TRBJ2-1 TRBV5-1 NA TGCGCCAGCAGCCGGGGAGCGGGAGGTGATGAGCAGTTCTTC CASSRGAGGDEQFF
TRBD2 TRBJ2-5 TRBV2 NA TGTGCCAGCAGCTCCGGACTAGCGGGAGAGGAGACCCAGTACTTC CASSSGLAGEETQYF
NA TRBJ1-3 TRBV18 NA TGTGCCAGCTCACCGGGGAGCTCTGGAAACACCATATATTTT CASSPGSSGNTIYF
TRBD2 TRBJ2-3 TRBV7-2 NA TGTGCCAGCAGCCCTAGCGGGGGGGGACCAACAGATACGCAGTATTTT CASSPSGGGPTDTQYF
TRBD2 TRBJ2-1 TRBV5-6 NA TGTGCCAGCAGCTTGGGGCGGGAGGGCCGCTACAATGAGCAGTTCTTC CASSLGREGRYNEQFF
NA TRBJ2-2 TRBV27 NA TGTGCCAGCAGGCTTACCCGACTGGGGGAGCTGTTTTTT CASRLTRLGELFF
TRBD1 TRBJ1-3 TRBV19 NA TGTGCCAGTAGTACGGACAGGGATCCTGGAAACACCATATATTTT CASSTDRDPGNTIYF
TRBD1 TRBJ1-2 TRBV6-1 NA TGTGCCAGCAGTTTACAGGGGGCCGACTATGGCTACACCTTC CASSLQGADYGYTF
TRBD1 TRBJ2-3 TRBV7-9 NA TGTGCCAGCAGCTTAGACGGGACAGGGCCAGATACGCAGTATTTT CASSLDGTGPDTQYF
NA TRBJ2-2 TRBV30 NA TGTGCCTGGAGTTTGGTGGGAATCGGGGAGCTGTTTTTT CAWSLVGIGELFF
TRBD1 TRBJ2-7 TRBV7-2 NA TGTGCCAGCAGCTTAATGCCACCGGGACAGGGGCCCTACGAGCAGTACTTC CASSLMPPGQGPYEQYF
NA TRBJ2-1 TRBV30 NA TGTGCCTGGAGCTTTTACAATGAGCAGTTCTTC CAWSFYNEQFF
TRBD2 TRBJ2-2 TRBV9 NA TGTGCCAGCAGCGGGGGACTAGCAGGCGGTCACACCGGGGAGCTGTTTTTT CASSGGLAGGHTGELFF
TRBD2 TRBJ2-3 TRBV15 NA TGTGCCACCAGCAGGTTCGGAGGGATTAGCGGGAGCCCAAGCACAGATACGCAGTATTTT CATSRFGGISGSPSTDTQYF
TRBD1 TRBJ1-1 TRBV7-9 few TGTGCCAGCACCAAGACAGGGGAGGTGAACACTGAAGCTTTCTTT CASTKTGEVNTEAFF
NA TRBJ2-2 TRBV21-1 NA TGTGCCAGCATTAGTGACAGGCTGAACACCGGGGAGCTGTTTTTT CASISDRLNTGELFF
NA TRBJ2-1 TRBV5-4 NA TGTGCCAGCAGTCCCGGGACGCAATCCTACAATGAGCAGTTCTTC CASSPGTQSYNEQFF
NA TRBJ2-7 TRBV4-1 NA TGCGCCAGCAGCCAAGGGTGGTACACTAGCTACCTAGGGGAGCAGTACTTC CASSQGWYTSYLGEQYF
NA TRBJ2-1 TRBV11-2 NA TGTGCCAGCAGCGCCATCTACAATGAGCAGTTCTTC CASSAIYNEQFF
NA TRBJ1-4 TRBV6-1 NA TGTGCCAGCAGTGCCCGGGGAAGGGAAAAACTGTTTTTT CASSARGREKLFF
NA TRBJ2-1 TRBV5-1 NA TGCGCCAGCAGCTTGCTGGCGGGATCACTAAATGAGCAGTTCTTC CASSLLAGSLNEQFF
TRBD2 TRBJ2-1 TRBV6-5 NA TGTGCCAGCAGTTATTCGGGACTAGCTAATGAGCAGTTCTTC CASSYSGLANEQFF
TRBD1 TRBJ2-2 TRBV19 NA TGTGCCAGTAGTATCCTAAGGACAGGGGAATTCGTCGGGGAGCTGTTTTTT CASSILRTGEFVGELFF
NA TRBJ2-5 TRBV9 NA TGTGCCAGCAGCGTAGGCACGGGTAGAGGGAGGGAGACCCAGTACTTC CASSVGTGRGRETQYF
TRBD1 TRBJ1-5 TRBV6-6 NA TGTGCCAGCAGGGGACAGGGATTCAATCAGCCCCAGCATTTT CASRGQGFNQPQHF
TRBD2 TRBJ2-2 TRBV28 NA TGTGCCAGCAGTAGTACTAGCGTTCGGGGCACCGGGGAGCTGTTTTTT CASSSTSVRGTGELFF
NA TRBJ2-6 TRBV2 NA TGTGCCAGCAGTGAGCGGGTCCTCCTCTCTGGGGCCAACGTCCTGACTTTC CASSERVLLSGANVLTF
NA TRBJ2-3 TRBV18 NA TGTGCCAGCTCACCATCGACCAGATCCACAGATACGCAGTATTTT CASSPSTRSTDTQYF
NA TRBJ1-6 TRBV5-1 NA TGCGCCAGCAGCTTGTTACCGGGGAGCTCCTATAATTCACCCCTCCACTTT CASSLLPGSSYNSPLHF
NA TRBJ1-1 TRBV19 once TGTGCCAGTAGTATATTAATGGGACCCGGAGCTTTCTTT CASSILMGPGAFF
NA TRBJ1-3 TRBV4-3 NA TGCGCCAGCAGCCAAGACGGGACATACTCTGGAAACACCATATATTTT CASSQDGTYSGNTIYF
NA TRBJ2-7 TRBV5-1 NA TGCGCCAGCAGCTTGGGACTGGTTGGCTACGAGCAGTACTTC CASSLGLVGYEQYF
NA TRBJ1-1 TRBV6-6 NA TGTGCCACAGCCAGGCCGAACACTGAAGCTTTCTTT CATARPNTEAFF
TRBD1 TRBJ2-1 TRBV11-2 NA TGTGCCAGCAGCCTCGGACAGGGTGGGGGCAATGAGCAGTTCTTC CASSLGQGGGNEQFF
NA TRBJ2-3 TRBV6-1 NA TGTGCCAGCAATTCCCGGGACTGGCGCGATACGCAGTATTTT CASNSRDWRDTQYF
TRBD2 TRBJ2-3 TRBV28 NA TGTGCCAGCAGCCCTTTATGGAGCGGGAGAGGACAGACCACGCAGTATTTT CASSPLWSGRGQTTQYF